Presented here are 18 T cell receptor beta chains from one specimen sequenced in a study of T cell responses to AZD1222 COVID-19 vaccine (dated by TCRdb to about 2021). Interpreted using the paper, the time point label stands for: about 28 days (+/-7) after the second vaccine dose. Library creation used the immunoSEQ multiplex PCR assay. TCRdb limited this immuneACCESS table to in-frame rearrangements with V and J called. A share of clones is missing; checked studies link under half to unresolved V genes, and the rest is unexplained. The sample table lists about 120,000 clones, 92% of them with a count of one. Clones ranked in the top ten supply around 1.6% of the sample. The source material was peripheral blood, sampled 28 days after the second AZD1222 dose. These receptors came from an adult who received the AZD1222 COVID-19 vaccine.

The rearrangement links TRBV5-1 to TRBJ2-7; 11 bases fit TRBD1. The CDR3 loop spans 15 amino acids. J gave up 4 bases and V 5 bases, and 8 bases lay outside the gene matches. Germline CDR1 SGHRS, CDR2 YFSETQ. The CDR3 nucleotides are TGCGCCAGCAGGTCAGCAGGGACAGGGGGTTACGAGCAGTACTTC. Translating gives CASRSAGTGGYEQYF.

The J gene is TRBJ1-2, the V gene TRBV6-1, with 9 bases fitting TRBD1. The length of the CDR3 is 14 residues. With 3 bases clipped from V and 3 bases from J, the junction kept 2 bases outside the gene matches. From germline, CDR1 is MNHNS and CDR2 SASEGT. This CDR3 reads CASSEGQGYYGYTF. CDR3 coding DNA: TGTGCCAGCAGTGAGGGACAGGGATACTATGGCTACACCTTC.

V is TRBV9 and J is TRBJ2-5, with D perhaps TRBD1 (5 bases). CDR1 and CDR2 (germline): SGDLS, YYNGEE. Trimming took 6 bases from V and 2 from J, leaving 11 bases between them. The CDR3 covers 13 residues. DNA for the CDR3: TGTGCCAGCAACTCGAGACAGCAAGAGACCCAGTACTTC. This translates into CASNSRQQETQYF.

The chain is built from TRBV27 and TRBJ1-2, with 9 bases fitting TRBD1. V shed 7 bases, J shed 3 bases, and the junction held 12 bases outside the gene matches. Germline CDR1 and CDR2: MNHEY and SMNVEV (reference sequence). This CDR3 region has 16 residues. The CDR3 region is CASKLFRDRDDYGYTF. In DNA form, the CDR3 reads TGTGCCAGCAAACTATTCCGGGACAGGGATGACTATGGCTACACCTTC.

The chain employs TRBV28 and TRBJ2-4, with 9 positions matching TRBD1. CDR3 size: 13 residues. Germline V gene data show CDR1 as MDHEN and CDR2 as SYDVKM. V dropped 4 bases and J dropped 8; count of bases not matched to a gene: 3. CDR3 DNA sequence: TGTGCCAGCAGTTCACAGGGGGCAGACATTCAGTACTTC. This translates into CASSSQGADIQYF.

V is TRBV2 and J is TRBJ2-3; D is uncertain. V gave up 3 bases and J gave up 5 bases, with 3 bases separating them. CDR1 is SNHLY, CDR2 FYNNEI, per germline. The CDR3 length is 11 residues. The CDR3 DNA is TGTGCCAGCAGTGAGTTAGATACGCAGTATTTT. It translates to CASSELDTQYF.

This chain joins TRBV7-3 and TRBJ2-2; 9 bases agree with TRBD1. V trimming: 6 bases; J trimming: 7 bases; junction bases outside the gene matches: 18. The CDR3 has 18 residues. Germline-derived CDR1 and CDR2 are SGHTA and FQGTGA. CDR3 protein: CASSPYGTGTGLDGELFF. In DNA form, the CDR3 reads TGTGCCAGCAGTCCGTACGGCACCGGGACAGGGTTGGACGGGGAGCTGTTTTTT.

The chain uses TRBV30 and TRBJ1-6, with D possibly matching TRBD1 (5 bases). The ends were cut back, 4 bases at V and 9 bases at J, with 22 bases in the middle. Per germline, CDR1 GTSNPN and CDR2 SVGIG (reference sequence). This CDR3 comprises 16 residues. CDR3 bases: TGTGCCTGGACCGGGCAGGGATCTCATTTAGGTTCACCCCTCCACTTT. Translation: CAWTGQGSHLGSPLHF.

On this clone: The identical CDR3 is also encoded by other nucleotide sequences in the sample. This chain connects TRBV6-5 to TRBJ1-1, with D possibly matching TRBD1 (5 bases). The germline V gene encodes CDR1 MNHEY and CDR2 SVGAGI. The CDR3 consists of 13 residues. Trimming took 2 bases from V and 3 from J, leaving 7 bases between them. CDR3 region: CASSYRGDTEAFF. The CDR3, as DNA: TGTGCCAGCAGTTACAGGGGCGACACTGAAGCTTTCTTT.

The chain joins TRBV5-8 to TRBJ2-7; D unresolved. This CDR3 is built from 12 residues. V lost 0 bases and J 5 bases, leaving 6 bases between the germline ends. Per germline, CDR1 SGHTS and CDR2 YDEGEE. The CDR3 DNA reads TGTGCCAGCAGCTTGGTAAGGGACGAGCAGTACTTC. Translation: CASSLVRDEQYF.

DNA for the CDR3: TGCGCCAGCAGCTTGTGGTCGGAATCCCAGCCCCAGCATTTT. Encoded protein: CASSLWSESQPQHF. V is TRBV5-1 and J is TRBJ1-5; D gene unclear. The ends were cut back, 1 base at V and 7 bases at J, with 12 bases in the middle. This CDR3 has 14 residues. The germline CDR1 and CDR2 sequences are SGHRS and YFSETQ.

This clone was seen only once. The V call is TRBV7-9, the J call TRBJ2-1, with 12 bases matching TRBD2. This CDR3 is built from 18 residues. CDR1 and CDR2 (germline): SEHNR, FQNEAQ (reference sequence). The trim removed 1 base at V and 7 bases at J, leaving 11 bases unmatched. DNA of the CDR3: TGTGCCAGCAGCTTAGAGGGGGGGCTAGCGGGAGGGCGGAATGAGCAGTTCTTC. It translates to CASSLEGGLAGGRNEQFF.

The chain links TRBV5-4 to TRBJ1-2; D is unclear. Germline V lookup: CDR1 SGHNT, CDR2 YYREEE (reference sequence). The CDR3 loop spans 13 amino acids. Trimming removed 0 bases at V and 10 bases at J, with 13 bases between. As DNA, the CDR3 is TGTGCCAGCAGCTTGGCACAAAGAAATGCCTACACCTTC. It translates to CASSLAQRNAYTF.

The chain links TRBV7-9 to TRBJ2-7; a weak D match, TRBD2 (6 bases). The germline V gene encodes CDR1 SEHNR and CDR2 FQNEAQ (reference sequence). The CDR3 runs to 15 residues. V lost 3 bases, J lost 3 bases, and 15 bases lay in between. The CDR3 region has the DNA TGTGCCAGCAGCTTTGGGGCTAGCGTCGTCTACGAGCAGTACTTC. It yields the protein CASSFGASVVYEQYF. The whole variable domain, remainder taken from reference TRBV7-9 and TRBJ2-7, is DTGVSQNPRHKITKRGQNVTFRCDPISEHNRLYWYRQTLGQGPEFLTYFQNEAQLEKSRLLSDRFSAERPKGSFSTLEIQRTEQGDSAMYLCASSFGASVVYEQYFGPGTRLTVT.

The chain combines TRBV6-5 with TRBJ2-2; possibly TRBD1 for D (5 bases). Germline-derived CDR1 and CDR2 are MNHEY and SVGAGI. The CDR3 runs 15 residues. Deletions cut 4 bases from V and 7 bases from J, with 16 bases between. The CDR3 region has the DNA TGTGCCAGCAGTTCCCAAACCCAGGGTATCGGGGAGCTGTTTTTT. This sequence encodes CASSSQTQGIGELFF.

The chain links TRBV19 to TRBJ1-5; 7 bases align to TRBD1. Germline CDR1 LNHDA, CDR2 SQIVND (reference sequence). With 5 bases clipped from V and 3 bases from J, the junction kept 4 bases outside the gene matches. This CDR3 is 14 amino acids long. The CDR3 DNA reads TGTGCCAGTAGTGCAGGGGGGACCAATCAGCCCCAGCATTTT. Encoded protein: CASSAGGTNQPQHF.

The chain is built from TRBV20-1 and TRBJ2-3; D is perhaps TRBD2 (5 bases). The germline V gene has CDR1 DFQATT and CDR2 SNEGSKA (reference sequence). V was trimmed by 3 bases and J by 2 bases, leaving 9 bases between them. The CDR3 covers 13 residues. In DNA form, the CDR3 reads TGCAGTGCTAGTTGGGAGTACACAGATACGCAGTATTTT. It specifies CSASWEYTDTQYF.

The V call is TRBV2, the J call TRBJ1-1; a possible D gene is TRBD1 (5 bases). The V gene's germline CDR1 is SNHLY and CDR2 FYNNEI. The CDR3 covers 14 residues. V gave up 7 bases and J gave up 5 bases, with 17 bases separating them. The CDR3 spells CASNPLTVRTEAFF. Here the CDR3 DNA reads TGTGCCAGCAATCCTCTGACAGTTCGGACTGAAGCTTTCTTT.